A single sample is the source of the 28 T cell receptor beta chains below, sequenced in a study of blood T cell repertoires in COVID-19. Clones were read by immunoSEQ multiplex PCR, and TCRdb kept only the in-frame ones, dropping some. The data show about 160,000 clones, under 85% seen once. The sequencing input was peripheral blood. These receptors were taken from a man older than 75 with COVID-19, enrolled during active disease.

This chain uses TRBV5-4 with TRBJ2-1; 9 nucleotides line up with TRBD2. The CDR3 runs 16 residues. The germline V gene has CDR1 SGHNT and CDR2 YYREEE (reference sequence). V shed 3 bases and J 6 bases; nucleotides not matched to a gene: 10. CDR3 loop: CASSSAERGAVNEQFF. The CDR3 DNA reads TGTGCCAGCAGCTCGGCAGAGCGGGGGGCCGTCAATGAGCAGTTCTTC.

CDR3 in DNA: TGTGCCAGCAGCCAGGGGAGGGCTAATGAAAAACTGTTTTTT. Residues: CASSQGRANEKLFF. The gene calls are TRBV4-2 and TRBJ1-4; no definite D call. This CDR3 has 14 residues. The V gene lost 3 bases and the J gene lost 3 bases, with 8 bases spanning the gap. CDR1 and CDR2 from the germline V gene are LGHNA and YNFKEQ.

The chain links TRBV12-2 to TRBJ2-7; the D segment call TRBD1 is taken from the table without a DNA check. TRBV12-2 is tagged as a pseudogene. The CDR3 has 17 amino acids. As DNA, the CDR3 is TGTGCAAGTCGCCCCCCCCCGACGGGGACAGGGACTGGCGAGCAGTACTTC. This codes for CASRPPPTGTGTGEQYF.

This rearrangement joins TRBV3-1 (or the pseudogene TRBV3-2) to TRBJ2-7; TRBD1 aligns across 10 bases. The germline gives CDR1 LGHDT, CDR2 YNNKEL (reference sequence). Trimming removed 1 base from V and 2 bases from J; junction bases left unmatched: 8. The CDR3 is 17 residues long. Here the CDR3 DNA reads TGTGCCAGCAGCCAAGCGCCGACAGGACAGGGGGCCTACGAGCAGTACTTC. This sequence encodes CASSQAPTGQGAYEQYF.

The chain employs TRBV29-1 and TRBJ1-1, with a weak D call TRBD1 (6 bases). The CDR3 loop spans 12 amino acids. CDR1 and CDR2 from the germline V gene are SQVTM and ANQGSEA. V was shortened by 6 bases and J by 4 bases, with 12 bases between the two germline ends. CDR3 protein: CSVPGVGTEAFF. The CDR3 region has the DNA TGCAGCGTACCAGGGGTCGGCACTGAAGCTTTCTTT.

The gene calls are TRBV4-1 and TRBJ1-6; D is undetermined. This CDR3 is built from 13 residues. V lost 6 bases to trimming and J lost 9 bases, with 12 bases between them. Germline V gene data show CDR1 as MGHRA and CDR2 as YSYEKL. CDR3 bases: TGCGCCAGCAGGGAAACAGCTTTTTCACCCCTCCACTTT. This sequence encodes CASRETAFSPLHF.

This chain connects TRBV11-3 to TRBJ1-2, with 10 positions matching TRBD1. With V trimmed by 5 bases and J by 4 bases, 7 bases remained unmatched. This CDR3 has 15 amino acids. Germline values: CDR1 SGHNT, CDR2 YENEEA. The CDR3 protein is CASSPRTGGIYGYTF. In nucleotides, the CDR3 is TGTGCCAGCAGCCCGCGGACAGGGGGAATCTATGGCTACACCTTC.

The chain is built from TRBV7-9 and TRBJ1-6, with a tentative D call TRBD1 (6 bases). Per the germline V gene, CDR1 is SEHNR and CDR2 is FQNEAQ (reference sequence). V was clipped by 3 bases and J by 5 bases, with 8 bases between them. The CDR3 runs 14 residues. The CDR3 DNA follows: TGTGCCAGCAGCTTTGGACAGAATAATTCACCCCTCCACTTT. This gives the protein CASSFGQNNSPLHF.

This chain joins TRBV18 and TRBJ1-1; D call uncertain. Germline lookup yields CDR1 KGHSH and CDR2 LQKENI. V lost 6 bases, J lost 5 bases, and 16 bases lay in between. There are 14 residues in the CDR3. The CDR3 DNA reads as TGTGCCAGCTCTTATTCCGGAGGTGGAACTGAAGCTTTCTTT. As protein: CASSYSGGGTEAFF.

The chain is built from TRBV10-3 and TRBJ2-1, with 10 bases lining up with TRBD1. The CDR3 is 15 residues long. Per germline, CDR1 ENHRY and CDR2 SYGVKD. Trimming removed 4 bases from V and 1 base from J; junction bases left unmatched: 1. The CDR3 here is CAISGTGGSYNEQFF. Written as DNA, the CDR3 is TGTGCCATCAGTGGGACAGGGGGTTCCTACAATGAGCAGTTCTTC.

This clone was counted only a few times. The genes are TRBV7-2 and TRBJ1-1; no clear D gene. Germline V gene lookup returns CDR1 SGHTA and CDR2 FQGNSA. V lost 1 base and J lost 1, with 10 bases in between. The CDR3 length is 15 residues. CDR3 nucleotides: TGTGCCAGCAGCTTAGTCGTGGGAGGGAACACTGAAGCTTTCTTT. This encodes CASSLVVGGNTEAFF.

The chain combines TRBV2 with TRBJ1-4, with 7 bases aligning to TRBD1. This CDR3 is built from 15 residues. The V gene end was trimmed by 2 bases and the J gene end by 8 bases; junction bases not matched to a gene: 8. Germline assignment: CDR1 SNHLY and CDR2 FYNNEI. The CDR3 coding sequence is TGTGCCAGCAGTGAATATAACAGGGGTTGGGAAAAACTGTTTTTT. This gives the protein CASSEYNRGWEKLFF. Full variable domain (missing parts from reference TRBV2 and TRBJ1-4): EPEVTQTPSHQVTQMGQEVILRCVPISNHLYFYWYRQILGQKVEFLVSFYNNEISEKSEIFDDQFSVERPDGSNFTLKIRSTKLEDSAMYFCASSEYNRGWEKLFFGSGTQLSVL.

In DNA, the CDR3 is TGTGCCAGCAGCCATGGGACAGGGGCTTCCACCGGGGAGCTGTTTTTT. It specifies CASSHGTGASTGELFF. The V call is TRBV7-2, the J call TRBJ2-2, with 10 bases fitting TRBD1. This CDR3 is built from 16 residues. V lost 5 bases, J lost 4 bases, and 7 bases stayed unmatched. CDR1 is SGHTA, CDR2 FQGNSA, per germline.

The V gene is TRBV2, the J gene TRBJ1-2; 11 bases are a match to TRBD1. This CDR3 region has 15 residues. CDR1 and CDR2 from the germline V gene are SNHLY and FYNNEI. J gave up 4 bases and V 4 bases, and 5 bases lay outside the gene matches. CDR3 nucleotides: TGTGCCAGCAGTGGGACAGGGGGCGGAGGCTATGGCTACACCTTC. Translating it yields CASSGTGGGGYGYTF.

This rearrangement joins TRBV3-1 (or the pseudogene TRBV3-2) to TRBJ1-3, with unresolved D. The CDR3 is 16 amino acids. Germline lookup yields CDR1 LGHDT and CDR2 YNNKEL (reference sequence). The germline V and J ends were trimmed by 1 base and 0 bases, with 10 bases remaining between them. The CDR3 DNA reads TGTGCCAGCAGCCAAGGGGGAGACGTCTCTGGAAACACCATATATTTT. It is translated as CASSQGGDVSGNTIYF.

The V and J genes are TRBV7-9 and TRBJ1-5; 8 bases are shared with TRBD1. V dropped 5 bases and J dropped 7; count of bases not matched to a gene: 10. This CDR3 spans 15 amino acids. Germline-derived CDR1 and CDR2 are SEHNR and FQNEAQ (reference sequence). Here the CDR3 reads CASSPDRGPRQPQHF. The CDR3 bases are TGTGCCAGCAGCCCCGACAGGGGTCCTCGGCAGCCCCAGCATTTT.

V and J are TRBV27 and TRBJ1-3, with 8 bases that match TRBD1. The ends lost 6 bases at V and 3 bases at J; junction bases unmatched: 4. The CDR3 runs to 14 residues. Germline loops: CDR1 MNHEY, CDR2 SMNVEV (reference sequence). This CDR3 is CASRPTGGGNTIYF. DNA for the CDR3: TGTGCCAGCAGACCTACAGGGGGTGGAAACACCATATATTTT.

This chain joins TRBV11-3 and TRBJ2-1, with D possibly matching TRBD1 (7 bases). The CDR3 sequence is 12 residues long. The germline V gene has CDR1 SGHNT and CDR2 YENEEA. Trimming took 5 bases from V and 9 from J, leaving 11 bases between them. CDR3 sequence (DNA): TGTGCCAGCAGCCCAGGGGGGACTGAGCAGTTCTTC. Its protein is CASSPGGTEQFF.

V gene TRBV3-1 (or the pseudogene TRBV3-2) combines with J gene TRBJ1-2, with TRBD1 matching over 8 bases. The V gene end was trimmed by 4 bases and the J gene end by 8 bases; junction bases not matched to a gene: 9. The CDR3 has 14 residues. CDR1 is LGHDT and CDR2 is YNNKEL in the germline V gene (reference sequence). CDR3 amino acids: CASSPMTGAFGYTF. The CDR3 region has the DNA TGTGCCAGCAGCCCAATGACAGGGGCTTTCGGCTACACCTTC.

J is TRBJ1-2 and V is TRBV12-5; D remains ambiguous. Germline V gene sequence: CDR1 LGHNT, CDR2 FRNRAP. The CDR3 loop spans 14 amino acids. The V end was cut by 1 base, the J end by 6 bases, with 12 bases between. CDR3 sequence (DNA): TGTGCTAGTGGTTTGGCGGGTCCACTAAATGGCTACACCTTC. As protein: CASGLAGPLNGYTF.

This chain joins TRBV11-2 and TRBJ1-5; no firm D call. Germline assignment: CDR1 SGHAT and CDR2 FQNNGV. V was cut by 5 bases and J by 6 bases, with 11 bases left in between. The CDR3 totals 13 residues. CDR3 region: CASSASLGQPQHF. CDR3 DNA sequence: TGTGCCAGCAGCGCTAGTCTTGGTCAGCCCCAGCATTTT.

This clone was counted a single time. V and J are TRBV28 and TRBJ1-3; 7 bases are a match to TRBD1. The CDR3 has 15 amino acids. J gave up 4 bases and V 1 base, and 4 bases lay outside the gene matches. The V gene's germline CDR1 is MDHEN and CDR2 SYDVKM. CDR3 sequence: CASSLFTGVGNTIYF. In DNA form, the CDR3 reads TGTGCCAGCAGTTTATTTACAGGGGTAGGAAACACCATATATTTT.

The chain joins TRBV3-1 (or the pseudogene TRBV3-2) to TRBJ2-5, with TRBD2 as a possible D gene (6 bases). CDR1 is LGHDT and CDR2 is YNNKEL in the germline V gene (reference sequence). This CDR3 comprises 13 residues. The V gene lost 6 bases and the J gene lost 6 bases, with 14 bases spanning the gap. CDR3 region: CASRSGSRKTQYF. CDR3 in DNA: TGTGCCAGCAGATCCGGGAGTCGAAAGACCCAGTACTTC.

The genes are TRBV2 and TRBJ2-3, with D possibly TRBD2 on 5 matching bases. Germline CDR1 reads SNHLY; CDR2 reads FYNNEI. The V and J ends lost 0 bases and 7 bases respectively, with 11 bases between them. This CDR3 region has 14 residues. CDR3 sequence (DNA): TGTGCCAGCAGTGAAGCAACGCTCGGGAATACGCAGTATTTT. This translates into CASSEATLGNTQYF.

In DNA, the CDR3 is TGTGCCAGCAGCCTCCACAGGACCGCAACAGCCGATACGCAGTATTTT. Translation gives CASSLHRTATADTQYF. J is TRBJ2-3 and V is TRBV4-2, with D perhaps TRBD1 (5 bases). The germline V gene has CDR1 LGHNA and CDR2 YNFKEQ. The length of the CDR3 is 16 residues. Between the trimmed V and J ends, which lost 4 bases and 6 bases, there was a span of 20 bases.

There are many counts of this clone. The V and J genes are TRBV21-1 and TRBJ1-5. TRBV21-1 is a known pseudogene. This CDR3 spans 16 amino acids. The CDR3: CASKGPGGAGNQPQHF. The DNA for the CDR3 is TGTGCCAGCAAGGGTCCGGGGGGGGCTGGCAATCAGCCCCAGCATTTT.

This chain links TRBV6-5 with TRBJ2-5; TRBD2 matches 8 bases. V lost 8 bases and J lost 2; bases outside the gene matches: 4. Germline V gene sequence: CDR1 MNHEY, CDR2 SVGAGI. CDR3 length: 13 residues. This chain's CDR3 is CASRVAGQETQYF. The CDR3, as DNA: TGTGCCAGCCGGGTAGCGGGGCAAGAGACCCAGTACTTC.

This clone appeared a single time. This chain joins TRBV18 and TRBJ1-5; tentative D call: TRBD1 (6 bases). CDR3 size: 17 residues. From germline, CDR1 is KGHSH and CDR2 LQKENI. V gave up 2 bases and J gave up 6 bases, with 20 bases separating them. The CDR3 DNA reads TGTGCCAGCTCACCATCTGGGTCTAACAGGGTAACTCAGCCCCAGCATTTT. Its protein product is CASSPSGSNRVTQPQHF.